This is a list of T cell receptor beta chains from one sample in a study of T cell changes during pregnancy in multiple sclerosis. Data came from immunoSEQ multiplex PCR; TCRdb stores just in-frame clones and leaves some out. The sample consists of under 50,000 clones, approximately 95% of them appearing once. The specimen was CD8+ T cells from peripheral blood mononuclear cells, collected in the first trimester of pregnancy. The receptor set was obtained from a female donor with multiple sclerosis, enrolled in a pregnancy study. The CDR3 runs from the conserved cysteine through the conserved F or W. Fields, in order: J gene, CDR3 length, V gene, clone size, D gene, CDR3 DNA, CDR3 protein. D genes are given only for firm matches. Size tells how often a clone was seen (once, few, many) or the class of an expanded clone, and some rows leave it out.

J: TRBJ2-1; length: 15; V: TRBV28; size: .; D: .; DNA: TGTGCCAGCAGTTTGCCCACGGTTTCCTACAATGAGCAGTTCTTC; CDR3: CASSLPTVSYNEQFF
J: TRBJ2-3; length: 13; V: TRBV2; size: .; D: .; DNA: TGTGCCAGCACCACGCACAGAGCAGATACGCAGTATTTT; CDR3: CASTTHRADTQYF
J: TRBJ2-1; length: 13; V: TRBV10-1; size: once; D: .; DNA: TGCGCCAGCACCACCGTTTTCGGGGGAGAGCAGTTCTTC; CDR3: CASTTVFGGEQFF
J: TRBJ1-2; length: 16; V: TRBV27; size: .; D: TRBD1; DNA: TGTGCCAGCAGTTTATCGGCAGGACAGGTCCCTTATGGCTACACCTTC; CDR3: CASSLSAGQVPYGYTF
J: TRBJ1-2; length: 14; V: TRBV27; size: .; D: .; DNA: TGTGCCAGCAGTTTACGGGCGGGGGCCTATGGCTACACCTTC; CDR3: CASSLRAGAYGYTF
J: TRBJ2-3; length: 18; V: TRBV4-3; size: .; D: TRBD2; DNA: TGCGCCAGCAGCCAAGTCCCCTCCGGACTAGCCGCGGGAGATACGCAGTATTTT; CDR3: CASSQVPSGLAAGDTQYF
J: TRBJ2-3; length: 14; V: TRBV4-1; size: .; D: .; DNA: TGCGCCAGCAGCCAGGCCCTGACAGCAGATACGCAGTATTTT; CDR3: CASSQALTADTQYF
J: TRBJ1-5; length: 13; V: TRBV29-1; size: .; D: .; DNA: TGCAGCGTTGAAGAAGGGGGGGATCAGCCCCAGCATTTT; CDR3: CSVEEGGDQPQHF
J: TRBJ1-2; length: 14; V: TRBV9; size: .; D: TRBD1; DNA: TGTGCCAGCAGCGTAGCTGGGACAGGGTATGGCTACACCTTC; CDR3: CASSVAGTGYGYTF
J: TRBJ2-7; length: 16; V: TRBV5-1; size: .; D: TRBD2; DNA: TGCGCCAGCAGCTTCCTTGGAGGGAGGGCATCCTACGAGCAGTACTTC; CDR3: CASSFLGGRASYEQYF
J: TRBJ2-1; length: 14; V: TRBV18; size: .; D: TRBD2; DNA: TGTGCCAGCTCACCGGCGGGAGCGAACAATGAGCAGTTCTTC; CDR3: CASSPAGANNEQFF
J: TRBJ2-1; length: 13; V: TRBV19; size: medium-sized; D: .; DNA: TGTGCCAGTAGTATGGGGGCGGGCAATGAGCAGTTCTTC; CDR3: CASSMGAGNEQFF
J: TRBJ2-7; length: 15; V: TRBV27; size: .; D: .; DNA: TGTGCCAGCAGTTTAAGCAGGGCCACCCCCTACGAGCAGTACTTC; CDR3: CASSLSRATPYEQYF
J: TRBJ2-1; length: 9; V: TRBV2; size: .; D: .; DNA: TGTGCCAGCGGAATGGGGCCGTTCTTC; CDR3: CASGMGPFF
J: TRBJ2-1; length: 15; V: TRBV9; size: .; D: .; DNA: TGTGCCAGCAGCGAGGGAGGGGGCTCCTACAATGAGCAGTTCTTC; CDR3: CASSEGGGSYNEQFF
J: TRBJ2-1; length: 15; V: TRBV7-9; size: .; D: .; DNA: TGTGCCAGCAGCTTAGGCGCTAGCAGCTACAATGAGCAGTTCTTC; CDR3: CASSLGASSYNEQFF
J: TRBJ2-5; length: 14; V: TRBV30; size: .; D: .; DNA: TGTGCCTGGACTCTTGCTGGCCCCCGAGAGACCCAGTACTTC; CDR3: CAWTLAGPRETQYF
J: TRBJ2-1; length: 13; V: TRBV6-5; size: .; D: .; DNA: TGTGCCAGCAGGATTGGACAGATAACAGAGCAGTTCTTC; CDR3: CASRIGQITEQFF
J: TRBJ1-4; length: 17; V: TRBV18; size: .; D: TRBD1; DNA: TGTGCCAGCTCCGAGCGCACAGGGGGCTGGTGGAATGAAAAACTGTTTTTT; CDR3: CASSERTGGWWNEKLFF
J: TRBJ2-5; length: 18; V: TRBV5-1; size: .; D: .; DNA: TGCGCCAGTCAACTCCGGGACTTCGACCTTTTGCTTCGGGAGACCCAGTACTTC; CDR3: CASQLRDFDLLLRETQYF
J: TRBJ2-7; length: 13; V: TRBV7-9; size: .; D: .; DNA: TGTGCCAGCAGCTCACAGGGCAGCTACGAGCAGTACTTC; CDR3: CASSSQGSYEQYF
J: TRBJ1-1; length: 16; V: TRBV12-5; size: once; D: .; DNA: TGTGCTAGTGGTTTTAATCTAAGGGGATTAAACACTGAAGCTTTCTTT; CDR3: CASGFNLRGLNTEAFF
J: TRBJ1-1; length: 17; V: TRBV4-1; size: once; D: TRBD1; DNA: TGCGCCAGCAGCCAAATAGGACAGGGGCCCCTGAACACTGAAGCTTTCTTT; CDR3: CASSQIGQGPLNTEAFF
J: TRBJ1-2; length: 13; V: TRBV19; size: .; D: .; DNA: TGTGCCAGTAGTGAGTGGACGGGGTATGGCTACACCTTC; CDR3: CASSEWTGYGYTF
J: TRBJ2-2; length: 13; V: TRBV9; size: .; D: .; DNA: TGTGCCAGCAGCGGCAAGGGGCTCGGGGAGCTGTTTTTT; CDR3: CASSGKGLGELFF
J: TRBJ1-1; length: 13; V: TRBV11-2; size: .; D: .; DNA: TGTGCCAGCAGCTTTGAGGTATTGGCTGAAGCTTTCTTT; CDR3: CASSFEVLAEAFF
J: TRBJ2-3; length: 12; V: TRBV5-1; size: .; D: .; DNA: TGCGCCAGCAGCCCCGAGGCAGATACGCAGTATTTT; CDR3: CASSPEADTQYF
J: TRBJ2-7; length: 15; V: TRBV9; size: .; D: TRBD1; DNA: TGTGCCAGCAGCGTAGCTTCGGACAGGGTCGGGGAGCAGTACTTC; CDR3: CASSVASDRVGEQYF
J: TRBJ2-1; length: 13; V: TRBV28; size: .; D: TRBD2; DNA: TGTGCCACCCTAGCGGGAGTGGACAATGAGCAGTTCTTC; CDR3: CATLAGVDNEQFF
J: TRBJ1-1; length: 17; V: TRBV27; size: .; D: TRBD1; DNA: TGTGCCAGCAGAACAACAGGGGTGGGGTGGGGATTACGGGGAGCTTTCTTT; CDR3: CASRTTGVGWGLRGAFF
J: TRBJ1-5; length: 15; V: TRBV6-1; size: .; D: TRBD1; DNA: TGTGCCAGCAGATTTGACAGGGAGGGCAATCAGCCCCAGCATTTT; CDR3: CASRFDREGNQPQHF
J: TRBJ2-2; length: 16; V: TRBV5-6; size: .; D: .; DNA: TGTGCCAGCAGCTTGGTGATGGCAGGGAACACCGGGGAGCTGTTTTTT; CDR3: CASSLVMAGNTGELFF
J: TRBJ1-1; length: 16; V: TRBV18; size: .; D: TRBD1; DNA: TGTGCCAGCTCACCGTACGCCGGGACAGTGAACACTGAAGCTTTCTTT; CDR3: CASSPYAGTVNTEAFF
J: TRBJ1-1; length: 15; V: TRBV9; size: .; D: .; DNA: TGTGCCAGCAGCGCGCCGGGAGGGAAAAACATTGAAGCTTTCTTT; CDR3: CASSAPGGKNIEAFF
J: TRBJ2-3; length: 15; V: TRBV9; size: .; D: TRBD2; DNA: TGTGCCAGCAGCGTAGCGGGAGGGCCCCCAGATACGCAGTATTTT; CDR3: CASSVAGGPPDTQYF
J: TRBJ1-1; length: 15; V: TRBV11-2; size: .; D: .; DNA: TGTGCCAGCAGCCCACCCAGGGGCGGGAACACTGAAGCTTTCTTT; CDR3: CASSPPRGGNTEAFF
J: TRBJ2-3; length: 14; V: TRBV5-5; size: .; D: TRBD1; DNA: TGTGCCAGCAGCCCGGACAGGGGCACAGATACGCAGTATTTT; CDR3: CASSPDRGTDTQYF
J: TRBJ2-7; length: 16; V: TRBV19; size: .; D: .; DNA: TGTGCCAGTAGTATCGGTAGCGGAGGGCCTCACTACGAGCAGTACTTC; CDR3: CASSIGSGGPHYEQYF
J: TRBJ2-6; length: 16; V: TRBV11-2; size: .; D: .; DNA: TGTGCCAGCAGCTTGGAGGGTCGGCCTGGGGCCAACGTCCTGACTTTC; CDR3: CASSLEGRPGANVLTF
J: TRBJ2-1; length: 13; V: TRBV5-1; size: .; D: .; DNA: TGCGCCAGCAGCGTGGACAGTTACAATGAGCAGTTCTTC; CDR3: CASSVDSYNEQFF
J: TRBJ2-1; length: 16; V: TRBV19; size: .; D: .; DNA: TGTGCCAGTAGTTTGGACTCCTCCCCCGACTACAATGAGCAGTTCTTC; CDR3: CASSLDSSPDYNEQFF
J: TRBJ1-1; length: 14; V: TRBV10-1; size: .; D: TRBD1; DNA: TGCGCCAAAATGTCAGGGGGCGCGGGCACTGAAGCTTTCTTT; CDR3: CAKMSGGAGTEAFF
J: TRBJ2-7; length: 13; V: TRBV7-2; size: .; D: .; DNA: TGTGCCAGCAGCTTAGTTCCCAGCTACGAGCAGTACTTC; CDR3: CASSLVPSYEQYF
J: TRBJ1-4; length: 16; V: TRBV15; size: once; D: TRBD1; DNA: TGTGCCACCAGCAGAGATAGGGACAGCCTTAATGAAAAACTGTTTTTT; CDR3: CATSRDRDSLNEKLFF
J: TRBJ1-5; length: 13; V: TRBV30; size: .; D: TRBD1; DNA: TGTGCCTGGAGCCAGGGGGCACGGCAGCCCCAGCATTTT; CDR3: CAWSQGARQPQHF
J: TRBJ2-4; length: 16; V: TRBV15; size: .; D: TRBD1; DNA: TGTGCCACCAGCAGAGACGACAGGGGGCTAGAAAACATTCAGTACTTC; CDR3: CATSRDDRGLENIQYF
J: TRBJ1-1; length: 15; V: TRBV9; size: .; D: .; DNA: TGTGCCAGCGGAGAGCCCACAGGCAGGAACACTGAAGCTTTCTTT; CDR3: CASGEPTGRNTEAFF
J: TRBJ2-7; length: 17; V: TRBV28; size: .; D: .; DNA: TGTGCCAGCAGTTTATTAAGACAGGACACCTTCTCCTACGAGCAGTACTTC; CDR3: CASSLLRQDTFSYEQYF
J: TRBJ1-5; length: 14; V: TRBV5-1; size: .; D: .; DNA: TGCGCCAGCAGCTTGGGACCGGGAGATCAGCCCCAGCATTTT; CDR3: CASSLGPGDQPQHF
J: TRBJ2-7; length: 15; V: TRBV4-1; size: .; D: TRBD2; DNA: TGCGCCAGCAGCCAAGAGGGACTAGCCCGACCTGAGCAGTACTTC; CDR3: CASSQEGLARPEQYF
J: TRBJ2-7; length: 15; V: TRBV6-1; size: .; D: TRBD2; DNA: TGTGCCAGCAGTGACGACCTAGCGGGAGGTTACGAGCAGTACTTC; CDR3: CASSDDLAGGYEQYF
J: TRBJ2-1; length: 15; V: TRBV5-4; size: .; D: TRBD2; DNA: TGTGCCAGCAGCCGGGGCGGGAGGTCCTACAATGAGCAGTTCTTC; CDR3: CASSRGGRSYNEQFF
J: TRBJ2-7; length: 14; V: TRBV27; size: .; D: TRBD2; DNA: TGTGCCAGCAGTTGGACTAGCGGGTCCTACGAGCAGTACTTC; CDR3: CASSWTSGSYEQYF
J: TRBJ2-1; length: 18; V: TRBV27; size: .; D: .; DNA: TGTGCCAGCAGTTTATCGAGTGGGAGTGGGACAACCTACAATGAGCAGTTCTTC; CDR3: CASSLSSGSGTTYNEQFF
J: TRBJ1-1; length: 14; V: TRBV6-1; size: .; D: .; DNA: TGTGCCAGCAGTGAAAGACAGCTGAACACTGAAGCTTTCTTT; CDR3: CASSERQLNTEAFF
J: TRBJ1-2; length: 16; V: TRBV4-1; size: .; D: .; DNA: TGCGCCAGCAGCCAAGACTCCGTGGAGTCTAACTATGGCTACACCTTC; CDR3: CASSQDSVESNYGYTF
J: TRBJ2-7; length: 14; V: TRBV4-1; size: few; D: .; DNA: TGCGCCAGCAGCCAAGACAGATCGAACTACGAGCAGTACTTC; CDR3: CASSQDRSNYEQYF
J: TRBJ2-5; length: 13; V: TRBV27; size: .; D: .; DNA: TGTGCCAGCAGTTTACCAGGGGGGGAGACCCAGTACTTC; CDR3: CASSLPGGETQYF
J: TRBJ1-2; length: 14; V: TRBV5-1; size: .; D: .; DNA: TGCGCCAGCAGCTTGGGGCAGGGGAACTATGGCTACACCTTC; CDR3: CASSLGQGNYGYTF